One and the same sample provided the 27 T cell receptor beta chains below, sequenced in a study of blood T cell repertoires in COVID-19 (dated by TCRdb to 2019 to 2021). Receptor libraries were prepared by the immunoSEQ multiplex PCR assay. The source is immuneACCESS, and TCRdb retained only in-frame sequences with V and J called. Part of the clones is not carried over; for the studies checked, unresolved V genes explain less than half of this, and the remainder is unexplained. The sample yields some 130,000 clones; 83% were counted once. 15% to 20% of the sample rests with the top ten. The sample was PBMCs or T cells enriched from blood (not recorded which). These receptor sequences come from a man in his thirties or forties who had recovered from COVID-19.

This clone was seen just once. The chain has TRBV7-9 and TRBJ1-2, with 7 nucleotides matching TRBD1. CDR1 and CDR2 (germline): SEHNR, FQNEAQ (reference sequence). Trimming removed 3 bases from V and 8 bases from J; junction bases left unmatched: 9. The CDR3 is 14 amino acids. The CDR3 DNA reads as TGTGCCAGCAGCTTGCAAGAGACAGGGCGAGGCTACACCTTC. Its protein is CASSLQETGRGYTF.

V gene TRBV12-3 or TRBV12-4 combines with J gene TRBJ2-5; TRBD2 matches 7 bases. V trimming: 5 bases; J trimming: 3 bases; junction bases outside the gene matches: 3. The CDR3 spans 13 residues. The CDR3 reads CASSVGLEETQYF. The CDR3 DNA reads TGTGCCAGCAGTGTCGGACTAGAAGAGACCCAGTACTTC.

The rearrangement joins TRBV6-5 to TRBJ2-1; TRBD2 agrees at 8 bases. CDR3 length equals 14 residues. With 5 bases clipped from V and 7 bases from J, the junction kept 7 bases outside the gene matches. The germline V gene has CDR1 MNHEY and CDR2 SVGAGI. The CDR3, as DNA: TGTGCCAGCAGTAACCCGGGACTAGTTAATGAGCAGTTCTTC. The encoded protein is CASSNPGLVNEQFF.

The chain employs TRBV12-5 and TRBJ1-1, with TRBD1 matching over 12 bases. The germline CDR1 and CDR2 sequences are LGHNT and FRNRAP. This CDR3 contains 14 residues. After removal of 5 bases from V and 9 bases from J, the junction contained 7 bases not matched to a gene. CDR3 loop: CASGLTGTGGQAFF. Here the CDR3 DNA reads TGTGCTAGTGGTCTGACCGGGACAGGGGGCCAAGCTTTCTTT.

The rearrangement uses TRBV9 and TRBJ1-6; 8 bases line up with TRBD1. V lost 0 bases, J lost 8 bases, and 10 bases stayed unmatched. The CDR3 spans 17 residues. CDR1 SGDLS and CDR2 YYNGEE come from the germline V gene. The CDR3 DNA sequence: TGTGCCAGCAGCGTAGAATTAAGAGCGACAGGGGATTCACCCCTCCACTTT. This sequence encodes CASSVELRATGDSPLHF. Full variable domain (outside the CDR3, taken from reference TRBV9 and TRBJ1-6): DSGVTQTPKHLITATGQRVTLRCSPRSGDLSVYWYQQSLDQGLQFLIQYYNGEERAKGNILERFSAQQFPDLHSELNLSSLELGDSALYFCASSVELRATGDSPLHFGNGTRLTVT.

The rearrangement joins TRBV7-9 to TRBJ2-3; 7 bases match TRBD2. The trim removed 6 bases at V and 3 bases at J, leaving 6 bases unmatched. The CDR3 sequence is 14 residues long. Germline-derived CDR1 and CDR2 are SEHNR and FQNEAQ (reference sequence). CDR3 DNA sequence: TGTGCCAGCAGTCAAACTAGCGCTACAGATACGCAGTATTTT. This codes for CASSQTSATDTQYF.

The chain carries TRBV5-1 and TRBJ2-2; the match to TRBD2 covers 15 bases. After removal of 4 bases from V and 1 base from J, the junction contained 5 bases not matched to a gene. Per germline, CDR1 SGHRS and CDR2 YFSETQ. The CDR3 has 18 amino acids. In DNA form, the CDR3 reads TGCGCCAGCAGCGAAGGACTAGCGGGAGGGGTGAACACCGGGGAGCTGTTTTTT. Translation: CASSEGLAGGVNTGELFF.

The chain links TRBV5-6 to TRBJ2-3, with D possibly matching TRBD1 (5 bases). Trimming pared 0 bases from V and 3 bases from J, leaving 11 bases between. The CDR3 runs 15 residues. CDR1 is SGHDT and CDR2 is YYEEEE in the germline V gene. The CDR3: CASSLENRLTDTQYF. CDR3 coding DNA: TGTGCCAGCAGCTTGGAGAACAGGTTAACAGATACGCAGTATTTT.

This chain links TRBV5-4 with TRBJ1-1; D remains ambiguous. The V gene lost 2 bases and the J gene lost 3 bases, with 8 bases spanning the gap. This CDR3 spans 13 amino acids. From germline, CDR1 is SGHNT and CDR2 YYREEE (reference sequence). The CDR3 sequence: CASSFRQDTEAFF. As DNA, the CDR3 is TGTGCCAGCAGCTTCAGGCAGGACACTGAAGCTTTCTTT.

The chain links TRBV30 to TRBJ1-5, with D possibly matching TRBD1 (6 bases). V lost 1 base and J 0 bases, leaving 10 bases between the germline ends. CDR1 and CDR2 (germline): GTSNPN, SVGIG (reference sequence). This CDR3 has 15 residues. CDR3 DNA: TGTGCCTGGAGTGCTCAGGGGTCTAGCAATCAGCCCCAGCATTTT. It yields the protein CAWSAQGSSNQPQHF.

This clone was seen once. The genes are TRBV28 and TRBJ2-3; 10 bases fit TRBD2. The CDR3 extends over 17 amino acids. Unmatched junction bases numbered 11, after V lost 2 bases and J lost 6 bases. From germline, CDR1 is MDHEN and CDR2 SYDVKM. CDR3 coding DNA: TGTGCCAGCAGTTTAGGGGGTGCTAGCGGGAGTGGGGATACGCAGTATTTT. Its protein product is CASSLGGASGSGDTQYF.

The chain uses TRBV27 and TRBJ1-2; 7 bases fit TRBD1. V shed 6 bases and J 8 bases; nucleotides not matched to a gene: 9. The CDR3 length is 13 residues. Germline lookup yields CDR1 MNHEY and CDR2 SMNVEV (reference sequence). The CDR3 sequence is CASRTEGAGGYTF. The CDR3, as DNA: TGTGCCAGCAGGACAGAGGGGGCAGGAGGCTACACCTTC.

V gene TRBV6-5 combines with J gene TRBJ1-1, with D possibly matching TRBD1 (6 bases). Per the germline V gene, CDR1 is MNHEY and CDR2 is SVGAGI. V was trimmed by 6 bases and J by 5 bases, leaving 19 bases between them. The CDR3 consists of 15 residues. The CDR3 here is CASSSRGRGGTEAFF. The CDR3, as DNA: TGTGCCAGCAGCTCCAGGGGCAGGGGAGGGACTGAAGCTTTCTTT.

Only a few counts were recorded for this clone. The rearrangement uses TRBV18 and TRBJ1-2; 7 positions agree with TRBD1. The CDR3 extends over 13 amino acids. The germline CDR1 and CDR2 sequences are KGHSH and LQKENI. J gave up 8 bases and V 6 bases, and 9 bases lay outside the gene matches. The CDR3 nucleotides are TGTGCCAGCTCTACGGACAGGATATACGGCTACACCTTC. Protein product: CASSTDRIYGYTF.

J is TRBJ2-4 and V is TRBV14; 9 bases map to TRBD1. Germline CDR1 and CDR2: SGHDN and FVKESK. The CDR3 is 16 residues long. Losses at the gene ends were 1 base for V and 3 bases for J; bases not matched to a gene: 4. CDR3 coding DNA: TGTGCCAGCAGCCAAGCTGGGACAGGGTTCAAAAACATTCAGTACTTC. It encodes CASSQAGTGFKNIQYF.

This clone has at least ten counts. This sequence joins TRBV6-1 and TRBJ2-5; D possibly corresponds to TRBD1 (5 bases). Germline assignment: CDR1 MNHNS and CDR2 SASEGT. V was shortened by 3 bases and J by 5 bases, with 10 bases between the two germline ends. The CDR3 is 13 amino acids. CDR3 amino acids: CASSDGAGETQYF. The CDR3 DNA reads as TGTGCCAGCAGTGATGGGGCCGGTGAGACCCAGTACTTC.

This clone was counted a single time. CDR3 nucleotide sequence: TGTGCCAGCAGCGCACCGGGACAGGGGTTTTATGGCTACACCTTC. Its translation: CASSAPGQGFYGYTF. This chain uses TRBV3-1 (or the pseudogene TRBV3-2) with TRBJ1-2; TRBD1 agrees at 10 bases. V gave up 5 bases and J gave up 5 bases; unmatched junction bases: 8. The germline V gene has CDR1 LGHDT and CDR2 YNNKEL (reference sequence). This CDR3 spans 15 amino acids.

V usage is TRBV5-1 and J usage is TRBJ1-4, with 11 bases fitting TRBD1. This CDR3 region has 18 residues. Germline values: CDR1 SGHRS, CDR2 YFSETQ. Trimming at V came to 4 bases and at J to 0 bases, leaving 8 bases not matched to a gene. This chain's CDR3 is CASSLVGQGVATNEKLFF. The CDR3 coding sequence is TGCGCCAGCAGCCTGGTGGGACAGGGGGTCGCAACTAATGAAAAACTGTTTTTT.

This clone was picked up a small number of times. This chain connects TRBV20-1 to TRBJ1-5, with D uncertain. This CDR3 comprises 11 residues. Germline V gene sequence: CDR1 DFQATT, CDR2 SNEGSKA (reference sequence). Trimming shortened V by 6 bases and J by 11 bases, and 14 bases separated the two germline ends. In nucleotides, the CDR3 is TGCAGTGCGTCGGGGTTCGGATCCCAGCATTTT. This translates into CSASGFGSQHF.

This clone was picked up one time. The V gene is TRBV20-1, the J gene TRBJ2-1, with unresolved D. Germline assignment: CDR1 DFQATT and CDR2 SNEGSKA (reference sequence). The CDR3 length is 12 residues. Trimming cost V 3 bases and J 5 bases, with 8 bases left between them. The CDR3 region is CSASPGNNEQFF. The CDR3 bases are TGCAGTGCTAGTCCAGGTAACAATGAGCAGTTCTTC.

The gene calls are TRBV10-3 and TRBJ1-1; no reliable D call. Trimming removed 3 bases from V and 5 bases from J, with 4 bases in between. The CDR3 totals 11 residues. Germline V CDR1 and CDR2: ENHRY, SYGVKD. In DNA form, the CDR3 reads TGTGCCATCAGTGACGGTACTGAAGCTTTCTTT. It encodes CAISDGTEAFF.

The genes are TRBV7-9 and TRBJ2-3; the D is unclear. The ends were cut back, 5 bases at V and 5 bases at J, with 20 bases in the middle. CDR3 length equals 16 residues. Per the germline V gene, CDR1 is SEHNR and CDR2 is FQNEAQ (reference sequence). CDR3 loop: CASSPRLRLGLDTQYF. The CDR3 region has the DNA TGTGCCAGCAGCCCGCGCCTAAGGCTAGGCCTAGATACGCAGTATTTT.

The chain has TRBV10-3 and TRBJ2-1; D not resolved. CDR3 length: 16 residues. The ends were cut back, 3 bases at V and 2 bases at J, with 14 bases in the middle. Germline V gives CDR1 ENHRY, CDR2 SYGVKD. CDR3 DNA sequence: TGTGCCATCAGTGATCCAGTGAGGTACCCCTACAATGAGCAGTTCTTC. As protein: CAISDPVRYPYNEQFF.

The V and J genes are TRBV5-1 and TRBJ2-2; the match to TRBD1 covers 9 bases. This CDR3 has 16 amino acids. Unmatched junction bases numbered 2, after V lost 2 bases and J lost 0 bases. Germline V gene lookup returns CDR1 SGHRS and CDR2 YFSETQ. The CDR3 DNA follows: TGCGCCAGCAGCTTTACAGGGGGCGCGAACACCGGGGAGCTGTTTTTT. This translates into CASSFTGGANTGELFF.

This sequence joins TRBV27 and TRBJ2-5; 14 nucleotides match TRBD2. Germline trimming cut 4 bases from V and 0 bases from J; bases unmatched to any gene: 4. CDR1 is MNHEY, CDR2 SMNVEV, per germline (reference sequence). The CDR3 runs 17 residues. The CDR3: CASSSGLAGGHQETQYF. CDR3 in DNA: TGTGCCAGCAGTTCTGGACTAGCGGGGGGACACCAAGAGACCCAGTACTTC.

V and J are TRBV10-3 and TRBJ1-1; 8 nucleotides align to TRBD1. This CDR3 comprises 13 residues. Germline lookup yields CDR1 ENHRY and CDR2 SYGVKD. The J segment lost 3 bases and the V segment lost 7 bases, leaving 4 bases of the junction unmatched. CDR3 protein: CAITSTGDTEAFF. The CDR3 region has the DNA TGTGCCATCACCTCGACAGGGGACACTGAAGCTTTCTTT.

The chain carries TRBV4-1 and TRBJ1-6; weak D call: TRBD1 (6 bases). Germline V CDR1 and CDR2: MGHRA, YSYEKL. The CDR3 runs 15 residues. Trimming took off 1 base at V and 10 bases at J, with 14 bases between the two ends. CDR3 amino acids: CASSQARQVSSPLHF. The CDR3 DNA sequence: TGCGCCAGCAGCCAAGCCCGACAGGTATCCTCACCCCTCCACTTT.